The sequence of this T cell receptor (beta chain) was determined in a study of T cell responses to AZD1222 COVID-19 vaccine (dated by TCRdb to the early 2020s). In terms of the full investigation: A total of about 230 trial participants underwent TCR sequencing, of whom around 200 received two doses of AZD1222 and around 25 received two doses of the MenACWY control vaccine. Enrollment into the trials was organized by age into subgroups of 18-55, 56-69 and 70-plus years, and those subgroups contained roughly 150, 30 and 60 TCR-sequenced participants, respectively. Beyond this particular receptor, the publication reports: Because no samples from the day 14 peak response were available, repertoires could be characterized only after the peak T cell response. After two AZD1222 doses, both the breadth and the depth of spike-specific TCRs were significantly higher than at day 0 and than in MenACWY recipients. CD4 TCRs associated with the vaccine covered the entire spike protein, and the dominant responses were in regions 160-218 and 743-854. Participants were mostly white British and included more females than males, and it was suggested by the authors that clonal diversity may have been underestimated. Epitopes outside the regions mutated in the B.1.351 and B.1.1.7 variants were reportedly recognized by nearly half of the unique spike-specific TCRs. Only five or six AZD1222 recipients were SARS-CoV-2 seropositive at baseline, limiting conclusions about previously exposed vaccinees. The 56-69-year group was small, and its depth increase did not reach significance, likely because of low power.

The CDR3 regions of human TCRbeta chains were analyzed by immunosequencing. The source study handled its data this way. Repertoire TCRs were matched against a reference library of SARS-CoV-2-specific TCRs generated with the MIRA antigen-specificity platform. Breadth was defined as the fraction of unique TCRs that were SARS-CoV-2-associated, and depth was defined as the fraction of total T cells that were SARS-CoV-2-associated. Each spike-specific TCR was assigned to its reactive spike region and to a CD4 or CD8 class using the MIRA data. Log10-transformed breadth and depth values were compared by one-way ANOVA with Sidak's multiple comparisons tests. In its TCRdb copy, this immuneACCESS table keeps in-frame sequences only and misses some clones. Where compared with another copy, unresolved V genes explain less than half of these, and the others have no known cause. V and J calls and clone size are those listed in that table; D and trimming were worked out from the DNA. Here the sample has approximately 150,000 clones; 80% to 95% occur a single time. The ten largest clones represent roughly 6.2% of the sample.

Explained via the paper, the time point label denotes: about 28 days (+/-7) after the second vaccine dose. AZD1222 recipients whose second dose came at about 4 weeks and those whose second dose came at about 12 weeks were combined into one group, since spike-specific TCR depth and breadth did not differ between the two schedules. Vaccinee samples were obtained from the UK trials COV001 and COV002, which included a single-blind randomized controlled phase 2/3 trial of AZD1222 (ChAdOx1 nCoV-19) in healthy adults. Trial participant PBMC samples were collected at day 0 and day 28 after the second dose for TCRbeta chain sequencing. V loses 2 bases, J loses 11 bases, and the germline ends lie 12 bases apart. Inclusive of the bounding cysteine and phenylalanine, the CDR3 is 12 residues long. Solely the CDR3 DNA is kept, with 36 bases framed from the first base. Reading the germline V gene (reference sequence) gives CDR1 LNHNV and CDR2 YYDKDF.

Concerning this clone itself: It lacks a known antigen. Base qualities are not provided; no much larger clone lies one nucleotide away.

Recombination joined TRBV15 with TRBJ1-1; no confident D gene assignment can be made. The clonotype originates from an adult who received the AZD1222 COVID-19 vaccine. Specimen: peripheral blood, collected 28 days after the second AZD1222 dose. The CDR3 corresponds to CATSRSNRRAFF. The DNA sequence follows: TGTGCCACCAGCAGATCGAACCGCCGGGCTTTCTTT.